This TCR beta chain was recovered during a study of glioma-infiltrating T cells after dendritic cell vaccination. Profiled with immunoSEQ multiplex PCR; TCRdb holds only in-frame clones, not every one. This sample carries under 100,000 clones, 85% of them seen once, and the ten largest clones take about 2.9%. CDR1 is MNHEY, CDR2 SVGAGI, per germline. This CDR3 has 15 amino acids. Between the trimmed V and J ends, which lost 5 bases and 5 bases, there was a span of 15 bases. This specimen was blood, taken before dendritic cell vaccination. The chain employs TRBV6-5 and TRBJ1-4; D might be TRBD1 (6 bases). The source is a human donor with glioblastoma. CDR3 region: CASSPSTGENEKLFF. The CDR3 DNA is TGTGCCAGCAGTCCCTCGACAGGCGAAAATGAAAAACTGTTTTTT.